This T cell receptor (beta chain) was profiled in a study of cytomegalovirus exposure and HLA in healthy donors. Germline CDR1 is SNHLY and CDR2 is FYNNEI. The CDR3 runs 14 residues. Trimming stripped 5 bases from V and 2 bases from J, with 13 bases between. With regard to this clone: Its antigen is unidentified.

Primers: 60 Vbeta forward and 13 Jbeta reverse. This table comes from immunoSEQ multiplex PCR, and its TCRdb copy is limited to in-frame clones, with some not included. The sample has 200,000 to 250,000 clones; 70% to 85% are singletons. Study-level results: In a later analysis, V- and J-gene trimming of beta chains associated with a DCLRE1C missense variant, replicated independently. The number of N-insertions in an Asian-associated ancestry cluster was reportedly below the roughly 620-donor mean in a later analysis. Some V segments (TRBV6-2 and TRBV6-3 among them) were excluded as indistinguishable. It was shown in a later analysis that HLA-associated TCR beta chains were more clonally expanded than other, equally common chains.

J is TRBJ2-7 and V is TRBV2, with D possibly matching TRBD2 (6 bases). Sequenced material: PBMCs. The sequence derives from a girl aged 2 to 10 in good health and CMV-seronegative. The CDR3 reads CASSRDSYTYEQYF. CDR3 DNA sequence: TGTGCCAGCAGTCGGGACTCCTATACCTACGAGCAGTACTTC.